The clone carrying this TCR beta chain was observed a handful of times. This record belongs to a study of blood T cell repertoires in COVID-19. This table comes from immunoSEQ multiplex PCR, and its TCRdb copy is limited to in-frame clones, with some not included. This table holds approximately 300,000 clones, roughly 82% found once. This CDR3 region has 11 residues. The germline CDR1 and CDR2 sequences are SGHRS and YFSETQ. With 5 bases removed from V and 7 bases from J, the gap between germline ends came to 10 bases. The clonotype originates from a woman aged 45 to 65 with acute or convalescent COVID-19. The chain couples TRBV5-1 to TRBJ2-7; D might be TRBD1 (6 bases). Sequencing was carried out using peripheral blood. CDR3: CASRWGTEQYF. In nucleotides, the CDR3 is TGCGCCAGCAGATGGGGGACAGAGCAGTACTTC.